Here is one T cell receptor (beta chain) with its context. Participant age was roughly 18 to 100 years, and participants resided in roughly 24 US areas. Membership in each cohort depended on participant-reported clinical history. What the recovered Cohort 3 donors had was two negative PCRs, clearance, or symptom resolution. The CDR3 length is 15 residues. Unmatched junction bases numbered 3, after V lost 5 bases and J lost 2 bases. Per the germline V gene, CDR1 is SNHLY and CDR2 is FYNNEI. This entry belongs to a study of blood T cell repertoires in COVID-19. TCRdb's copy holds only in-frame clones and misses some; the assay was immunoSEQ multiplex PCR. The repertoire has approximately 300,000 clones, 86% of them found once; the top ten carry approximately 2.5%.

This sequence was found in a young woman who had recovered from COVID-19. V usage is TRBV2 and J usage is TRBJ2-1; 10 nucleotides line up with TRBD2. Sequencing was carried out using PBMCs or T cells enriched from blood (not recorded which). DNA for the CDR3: TGTGCCAGCAGTCGACTAGCGGGCACCTACAATGAGCAGTTCTTC. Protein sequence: CASSRLAGTYNEQFF.